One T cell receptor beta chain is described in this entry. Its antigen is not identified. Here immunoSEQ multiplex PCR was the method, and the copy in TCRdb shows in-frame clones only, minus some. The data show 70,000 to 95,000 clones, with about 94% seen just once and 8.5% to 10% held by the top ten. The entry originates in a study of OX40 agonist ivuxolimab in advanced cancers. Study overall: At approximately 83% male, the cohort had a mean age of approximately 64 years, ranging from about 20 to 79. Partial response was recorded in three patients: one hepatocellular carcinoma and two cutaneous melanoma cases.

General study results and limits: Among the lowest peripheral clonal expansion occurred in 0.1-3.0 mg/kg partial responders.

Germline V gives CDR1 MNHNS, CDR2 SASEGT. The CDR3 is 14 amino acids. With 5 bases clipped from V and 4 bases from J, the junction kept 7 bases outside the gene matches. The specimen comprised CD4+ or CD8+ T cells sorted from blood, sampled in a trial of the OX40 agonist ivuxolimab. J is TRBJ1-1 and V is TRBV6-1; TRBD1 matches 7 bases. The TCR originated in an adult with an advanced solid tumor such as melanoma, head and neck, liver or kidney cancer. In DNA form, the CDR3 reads TGTGCCAGCAGTAACAGGGGAGGGGGCACTGAAGCTTTCTTT. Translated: CASSNRGGGTEAFF.